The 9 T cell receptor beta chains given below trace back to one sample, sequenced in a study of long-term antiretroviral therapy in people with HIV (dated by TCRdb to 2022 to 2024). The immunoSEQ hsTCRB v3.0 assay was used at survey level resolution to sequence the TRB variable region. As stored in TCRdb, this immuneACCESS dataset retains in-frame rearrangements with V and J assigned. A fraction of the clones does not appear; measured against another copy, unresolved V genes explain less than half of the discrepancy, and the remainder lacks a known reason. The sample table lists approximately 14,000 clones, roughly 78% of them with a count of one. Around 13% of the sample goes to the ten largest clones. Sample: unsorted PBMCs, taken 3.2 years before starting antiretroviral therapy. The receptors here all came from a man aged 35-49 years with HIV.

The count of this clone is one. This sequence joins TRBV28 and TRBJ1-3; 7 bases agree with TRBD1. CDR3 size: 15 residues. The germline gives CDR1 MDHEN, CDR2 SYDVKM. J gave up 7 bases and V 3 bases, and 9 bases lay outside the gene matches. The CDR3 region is CASSFRTGMRNTIYF. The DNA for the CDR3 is TGTGCCAGCAGTTTCAGGACAGGAATGAGGAACACCATATATTTT.

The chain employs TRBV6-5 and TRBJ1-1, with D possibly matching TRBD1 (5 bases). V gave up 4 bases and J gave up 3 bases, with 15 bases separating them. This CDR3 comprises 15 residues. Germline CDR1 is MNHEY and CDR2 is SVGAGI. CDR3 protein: CASSSLEGPDTEAFF. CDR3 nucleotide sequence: TGTGCCAGCAGTTCCCTTGAGGGGCCTGACACTGAAGCTTTCTTT.

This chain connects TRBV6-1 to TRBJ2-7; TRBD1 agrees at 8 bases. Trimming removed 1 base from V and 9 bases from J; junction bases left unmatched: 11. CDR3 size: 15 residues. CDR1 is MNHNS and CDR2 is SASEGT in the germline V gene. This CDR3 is CASSEEVTGEAGQYF. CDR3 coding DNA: TGTGCCAGCAGTGAAGAAGTGACAGGGGAGGCAGGGCAGTACTTC.

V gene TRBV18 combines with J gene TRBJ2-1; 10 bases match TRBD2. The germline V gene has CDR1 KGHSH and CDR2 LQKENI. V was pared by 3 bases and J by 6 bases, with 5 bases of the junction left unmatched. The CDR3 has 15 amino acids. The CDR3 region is CASSPTSGALNEQFF. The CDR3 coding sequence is TGTGCCAGCTCACCTACTAGCGGGGCCCTCAATGAGCAGTTCTTC.

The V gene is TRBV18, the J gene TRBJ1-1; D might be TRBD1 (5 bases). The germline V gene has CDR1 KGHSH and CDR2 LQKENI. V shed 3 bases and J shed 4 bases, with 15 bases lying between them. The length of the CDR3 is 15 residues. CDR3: CASSPPQGAITEAFF. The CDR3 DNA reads TGTGCCAGCTCACCGCCTCAGGGCGCAATCACTGAAGCTTTCTTT.

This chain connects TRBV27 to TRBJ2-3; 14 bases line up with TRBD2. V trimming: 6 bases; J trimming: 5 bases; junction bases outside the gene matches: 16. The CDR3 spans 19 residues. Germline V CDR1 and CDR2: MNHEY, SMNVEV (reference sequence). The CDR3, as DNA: TGTGCCAGCAGCCCCGGACTAGCGGGGGGTGCCGGGCGGCTAGATACGCAGTATTTT. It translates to CASSPGLAGGAGRLDTQYF.

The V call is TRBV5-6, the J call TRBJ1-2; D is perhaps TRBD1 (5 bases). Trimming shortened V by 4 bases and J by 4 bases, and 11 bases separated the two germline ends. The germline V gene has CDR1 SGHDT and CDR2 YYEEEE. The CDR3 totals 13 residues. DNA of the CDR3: TGTGCCAGCAGCACCGGGGCCCTCTATGGCTACACCTTC. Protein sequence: CASSTGALYGYTF. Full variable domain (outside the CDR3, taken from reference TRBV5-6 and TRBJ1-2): DAGVTQSPTHLIKTRGQQVTLRCSPKSGHDTVSWYQQALGQGPQFIFQYYEEEERQRGNFPDRFSGHQFPNYSSELNVNALLLGDSALYLCASSTGALYGYTFGSGTRLTVV.

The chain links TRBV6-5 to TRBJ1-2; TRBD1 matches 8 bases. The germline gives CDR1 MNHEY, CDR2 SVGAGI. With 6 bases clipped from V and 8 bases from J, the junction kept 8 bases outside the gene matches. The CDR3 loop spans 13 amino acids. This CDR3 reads CASSPGTGAGYTF. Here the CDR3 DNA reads TGTGCCAGCAGCCCCGGGACAGGAGCGGGCTACACCTTC.

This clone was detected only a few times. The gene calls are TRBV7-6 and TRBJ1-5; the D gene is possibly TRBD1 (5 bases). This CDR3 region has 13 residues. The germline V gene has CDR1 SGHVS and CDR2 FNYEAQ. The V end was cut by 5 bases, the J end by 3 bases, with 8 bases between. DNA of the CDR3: TGTGCCAGCAGCCCGGACACCAATCAGCCCCAGCATTTT. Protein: CASSPDTNQPQHF.